This TCR beta chain was sequenced during a study of cytomegalovirus exposure and HLA in healthy donors. Across the whole study: Previous work identified roughly 110 million unique TCR beta sequences from 150 million to 200 million T cells. Study-wide results and caveats: As confirmed in vitro, three CMV-associated chains were specific for CMV antigens. A later analysis linked a missense DCLRE1C variant to TCR beta V- and J-gene trimming.

Germline lookup yields CDR1 MRHNA and CDR2 SNTAGT. The CDR3 length is 14 residues. The ends were cut back, 7 bases at V and 5 bases at J, with 17 bases in the middle. PCR amplification relied on 60 Vbeta primers (plus 13 Jbeta primers). Some clones are missing from TCRdb's copy, which holds only in-frame ones; the method was immunoSEQ multiplex PCR. The sample has around 110,000 clones; about three fifths are singletons. Donors sampled were nominally healthy, though unrecorded immune exposures were likely. Of note for this clone: As yet, its antigen is unknown.

The rearrangement uses TRBV6-4 and TRBJ1-2, with D maybe TRBD1 (5 bases). Sequencing input: PBMCs. This clonotype was obtained from a woman in her 40s in good health and CMV-seropositive. CDR3 region: CASTRTGRGYGYTF. In DNA form, the CDR3 reads TGTGCCAGCACCCGGACGGGGAGGGGATATGGCTACACCTTC.